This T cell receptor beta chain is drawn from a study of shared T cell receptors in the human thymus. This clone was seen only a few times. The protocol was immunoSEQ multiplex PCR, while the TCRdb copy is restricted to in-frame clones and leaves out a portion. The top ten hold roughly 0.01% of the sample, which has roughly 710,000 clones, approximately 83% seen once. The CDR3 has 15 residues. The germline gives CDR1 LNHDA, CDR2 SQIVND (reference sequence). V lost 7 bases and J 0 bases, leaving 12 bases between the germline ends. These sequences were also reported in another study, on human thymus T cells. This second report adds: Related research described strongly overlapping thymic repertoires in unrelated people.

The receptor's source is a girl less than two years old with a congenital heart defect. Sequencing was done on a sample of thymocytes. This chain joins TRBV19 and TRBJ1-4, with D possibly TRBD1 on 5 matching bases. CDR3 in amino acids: CASKGRDATNEKLFF. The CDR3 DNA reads TGTGCCAGTAAGGGCAGGGATGCAACTAATGAAAAACTGTTTTTT.